This T cell receptor (beta chain) emerged from a study of OX40 agonist ivuxolimab in advanced cancers. Study context: Participants averaged roughly 57 years of age (range roughly 23 to 79) and were around 85% male. Study outcomes and limitations: There were also nonresponders showing low normalized T-cell clonal expansion. Relative to CD4+ cells, CD8+ T cells on average had more expanded clones.

Germline V CDR1 and CDR2: MGHRA, YSYEKL. The trim removed 4 bases at V and 1 base at J, leaving 2 bases unmatched. This CDR3 region has 15 residues. Comment on this clone: Its antigen is unidentified.

Sequencing used immunoSEQ multiplex PCR; TCRdb keeps in-frame clones, though not all of them. The sample yields approximately 70,000 clones, 85% to 95% seen once. The sequence was obtained from an adult with an advanced solid tumor such as melanoma, head and neck, liver or kidney cancer. This sample comprised CD4+ or CD8+ T cells sorted from blood, obtained in a trial of the OX40 agonist ivuxolimab. V is TRBV4-1 and J is TRBJ2-7; 12 bases agree with TRBD2. CDR3 nucleotides: TGCGCCAGCAGCCTCGGACTAGCGGGATCCTACGAGCAGTACTTC. It encodes CASSLGLAGSYEQYF.